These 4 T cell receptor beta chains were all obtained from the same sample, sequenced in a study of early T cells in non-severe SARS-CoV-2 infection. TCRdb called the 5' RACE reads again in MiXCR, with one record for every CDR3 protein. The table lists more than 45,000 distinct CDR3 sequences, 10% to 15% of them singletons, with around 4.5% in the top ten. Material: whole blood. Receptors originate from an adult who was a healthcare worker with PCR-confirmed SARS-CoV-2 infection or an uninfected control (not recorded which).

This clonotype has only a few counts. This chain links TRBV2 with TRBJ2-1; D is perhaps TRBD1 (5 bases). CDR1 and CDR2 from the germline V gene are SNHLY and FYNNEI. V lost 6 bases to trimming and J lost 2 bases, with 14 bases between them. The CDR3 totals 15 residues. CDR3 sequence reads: CASRETEKTYNEQFF. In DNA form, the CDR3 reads TGTGCCAGCAGGGAGACAGAAAAAACCTACAATGAGCAGTTCTTC. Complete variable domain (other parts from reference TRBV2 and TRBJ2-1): EPEVTQTPSHQVTQMGQEVILRCVPISNHLYFYWYRQILGQKVEFLVSFYNNEISEKSEIFDDQFSVERPDGSNFTLKIRSTKLEDSAMYFCASRETEKTYNEQFFGPGTRLTVL.

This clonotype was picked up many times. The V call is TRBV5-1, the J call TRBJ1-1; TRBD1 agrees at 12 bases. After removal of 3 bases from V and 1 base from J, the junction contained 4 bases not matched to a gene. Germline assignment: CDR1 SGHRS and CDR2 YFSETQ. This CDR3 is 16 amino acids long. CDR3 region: CASSSGQGAGNTEAFF. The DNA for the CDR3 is TGCGCCAGCAGCTCGGGACAGGGGGCGGGGAACACTGAAGCTTTCTTT. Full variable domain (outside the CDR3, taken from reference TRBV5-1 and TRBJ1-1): KAGVTQTPRYLIKTRGQQVTLSCSPISGHRSVSWYQQTPGQGLQFLFEYFSETQRNKGNFPGRFSGRQFSNSRSEMNVSTLELGDSALYLCASSSGQGAGNTEAFFGQGTRLTVV.

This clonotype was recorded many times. CDR3 amino acids: CASSSSMWGASSTEAFF. The DNA of the CDR3 is TGTGCCAGCAGCTCCTCGATGTGGGGGGCGTCGAGCACTGAAGCTTTCTTT. This chain uses TRBV7-9 with TRBJ1-1; D perhaps matches TRBD1 (6 bases). Germline CDR1 reads SEHNR; CDR2 reads FQNEAQ (reference sequence). The CDR3 spans 17 residues. V lost 4 bases to trimming and J lost 4 bases, with 22 bases between them.

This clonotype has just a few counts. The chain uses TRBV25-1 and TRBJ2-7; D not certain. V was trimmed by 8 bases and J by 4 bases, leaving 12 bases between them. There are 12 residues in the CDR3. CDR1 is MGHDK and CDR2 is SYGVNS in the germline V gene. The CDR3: CASGPSLYEQYF. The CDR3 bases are TGTGCCAGCGGCCCTTCCTTGTACGAGCAGTACTTC.